This is a list of T cell receptor beta chains from one sample in a study of CD8 T cells in Susac syndrome. Each CDR3 protein is one row after TCRdb ran MiXCR on the immunoSEQ multiplex PCR reads. Of about 150,000 distinct CDR3 sequences in the sample, approximately 94% are singletons; the top ten hold just over 0.2%. The material sequenced was CD8+ T cells from PBMCs. Receptor source: a human donor with multiple sclerosis. The CDR3 runs from the conserved cysteine through the conserved F or W. D genes are given only for firm matches. Size is omitted from some rows. Given values are once, few, many or a class for expanded clones.

d_call | j_call | v_call | clone_size | cdr3_nt | cdr3_aa
- | TRBJ2-7 | TRBV11-2 | few | TGTGCCAGCAGCCCCGGACCTACCTACGAGCAGTACTTC | CASSPGPTYEQYF
- | TRBJ1-2 | TRBV14 | - | TGTGCCAGCAGCCAAGGTCGGGGGGCCCCCTATGGCTACACCTTC | CASSQGRGAPYGYTF
TRBD1 | TRBJ2-3 | TRBV9 | - | TGTGCCAGCAGCGTCCGCCAAGGGGGCGGTTACACAGATACGCAGTATTTT | CASSVRQGGGYTDTQYF
- | TRBJ1-6 | TRBV30 | - | TGTGCCTGGAACCCGAGCTCCTATAATTCACCCCTCCACTTT | CAWNPSSYNSPLHF
- | TRBJ1-4 | TRBV6-2/TRBV6-3 | - | TGTGCCAGCAGTTACTCCGGGCCCATCGGAAAACTGTTTTTT | CASSYSGPIGKLFF
TRBD2 | TRBJ2-1 | TRBV29-1 | - | TGCAGCGTTGAAAGGAGTCTAGCGGGGGGCCCAGGTGAGCAGTTCTTC | CSVERSLAGGPGEQFF
- | TRBJ2-7 | TRBV6-6 | - | TGTGCCAGCAGTCAATACAGGGCCCCCAACGAGCAGTACTTC | CASSQYRAPNEQYF
TRBD1 | TRBJ2-1 | TRBV29-1 | - | TGCAGCGTTGGGACAGGGGAGCAGTTCTTC | CSVGTGEQFF
- | TRBJ1-1 | TRBV6-1 | once | TGTGCCAGCGAGTACAGAGAGACTGAAGCTTTCTTT | CASEYRETEAFF
- | TRBJ2-7 | TRBV29-1 | - | TGCAGCGTTGAAGGGGTAGGGTCCTACGAGCAGTACTTC | CSVEGVGSYEQYF
TRBD1 | TRBJ2-1 | TRBV14 | once | TGTGCCAGCAGCCAATCCACAGGGGGCTATGAGCAGTTCTTC | CASSQSTGGYEQFF
TRBD1 | TRBJ1-3 | TRBV27 | - | TGTGCCAGCAGGGGACAGGGGGCTGGAAACACCATATATTTT | CASRGQGAGNTIYF
- | TRBJ2-1 | TRBV9 | - | TGTGCCAGCAGCGTGGAGGGGGGGCCCTACAATGAGCAGTTCTTC | CASSVEGGPYNEQFF
TRBD1 | TRBJ2-1 | TRBV12-3/TRBV12-4 | - | TGTGCCAGCAGTTTAGCGACAGGGGACAGGACCTACAATGAGCAGTTCTTC | CASSLATGDRTYNEQFF
TRBD1 | TRBJ1-2 | TRBV6-2/TRBV6-3 | once | TGTGCCAGCAGTCTCATCAGACAGGGAGATGGCTACACCTTC | CASSLIRQGDGYTF
TRBD1 | TRBJ1-2 | TRBV20-1 | - | TGCAGTGCAAGGACAGGGGGAGGCTACACCTTC | CSARTGGGYTF
- | TRBJ2-7 | TRBV27 | - | TGTGCCAGCAGGCCAGGGGCCGGGGTTGTCTACGAGCAGTACTTC | CASRPGAGVVYEQYF
- | TRBJ2-7 | TRBV15 | - | TGTGCCACCAGCAGACCCCGGGATGGCTCCTACGAGCAGTACTTC | CATSRPRDGSYEQYF
- | TRBJ2-3 | TRBV7-9 | - | TGTGCCAGCAGCTCCTCAGTCCCGACAGGAGCGGGCACAGATACGCAGTATTTT | CASSSSVPTGAGTDTQYF
TRBD1 | TRBJ1-1 | TRBV20-1 | - | TGCAGTGCTAGAGAGGACAGGGCCTACACTGAAGCTTTCTTT | CSAREDRAYTEAFF
TRBD1 | TRBJ2-7 | TRBV9 | - | TGTGCCAGCAGCATCGCCGGGACAGGAGAAGGGGAGCAGTACTTC | CASSIAGTGEGEQYF
- | TRBJ1-6 | TRBV6-5 | - | TGTGCCAGCAGCCTCCCCGCGGGGGCCCTCCACTTT | CASSLPAGALHF
- | TRBJ1-1 | TRBV30 | - | TGTGCCTCTCAAGTCTATCCCTTGATGACTGAAGCTTTCTTT | CASQVYPLMTEAFF
- | TRBJ1-6 | TRBV9 | few | TGTGCCAGCAGCGTGGGGCAGTATAATTCACCCCTCCACTTT | CASSVGQYNSPLHF
- | TRBJ2-5 | TRBV30 | - | TGTGCCTGGAGGTGGGGGGGGACAGAAGAGACCCAGTACTTC | CAWRWGGTEETQYF
- | TRBJ1-1 | TRBV5-4 | - | TGTGCCAGCAGCTTGGTTGGGGCGAACACTGAAGCTTTCTTT | CASSLVGANTEAFF
- | TRBJ2-5 | TRBV25-1 | once | TGTGCCAGCAGTGAATTGTGGGGACTCCATCAAGAGACCCAGTACTTC | CASSELWGLHQETQYF
TRBD2 | TRBJ2-4 | TRBV27 | - | TGTGCCAGCAGCCGACTAGCGGGGCCGCTTGAGGGAGTGAACATTCAGTACTTC | CASSRLAGPLEGVNIQYF
TRBD1 | TRBJ1-2 | TRBV9 | - | TGTGCCAGCAGCACCACGACAGGGAGTGTGAGTGGCTACACCTTC | CASSTTTGSVSGYTF
- | TRBJ1-2 | TRBV2 | - | TGTGCCAGCGCAGGGGACGGCTACACCTTC | CASAGDGYTF
- | TRBJ2-5 | TRBV20-1 | - | TGCAGTGCTACGGGTATCGAGGAGACCCAGTACTTC | CSATGIEETQYF
- | TRBJ1-2 | TRBV13 | - | TGTGCCAGCAGCTCGAGAGCGGACCCGCGGGGATATGGCTACACCTTC | CASSSRADPRGYGYTF
- | TRBJ2-5 | TRBV11-2 | - | TGTGCCAGCAGCTTGGACGACAGGTACCAAGAGACCCAGTACTTC | CASSLDDRYQETQYF
TRBD2 | TRBJ2-2 | TRBV7-6 | once | TGTGCCAGCAGCTTGGTGCTGGCGGGGGGGAACACCGGGGAGCTGTTTTTT | CASSLVLAGGNTGELFF
TRBD1 | TRBJ2-7 | TRBV5-6 | - | TGTGCCAGCAGCTTTGGGACAGGGCTGAAGGAGCAGTACTTC | CASSFGTGLKEQYF
- | TRBJ1-2 | TRBV27 | - | TGTGCCAGCAGCGGAGGGGGAGGTGGCTACACCTTC | CASSGGGGGYTF
TRBD2 | TRBJ2-3 | TRBV9 | - | TGTGCCAGCAGCCCGGCTAGCGGGGGGGCAAGGGATACGCAGTATTTT | CASSPASGGARDTQYF
- | TRBJ2-1 | TRBV5-6 | - | TGTGCCAGCAGCTTGGCCGCGGAGCTGTACAATGAGCAGTTCTTC | CASSLAAELYNEQFF
TRBD1 | TRBJ1-2 | TRBV9 | - | TGTGCCAGCAGCCCATCACAGGGGGCGGACGGCTACACCTTC | CASSPSQGADGYTF
- | TRBJ2-1 | TRBV9 | - | TGTGCCAGCAGCTTCGACAATGAGCAGTTCTTC | CASSFDNEQFF
TRBD2 | TRBJ2-2 | TRBV10-3 | - | TGTGCCATCCCCTCCGGGGGGGGGAACACCGGGGAGCTGTTTTTT | CAIPSGGGNTGELFF
TRBD1 | TRBJ2-7 | TRBV2 | once | TGTGCCAGCACGGACAGGCAAACCTACGAGCAGTACTTC | CASTDRQTYEQYF
- | TRBJ2-6 | TRBV30 | - | TGTGCCTGGAGATATGGGGCCAACGTCCTGACTTTC | CAWRYGANVLTF
TRBD2 | TRBJ2-1 | TRBV7-3 | - | TGTGCCAGCAGTCGTGAGCGGGGGCTTCGGGATGAGCAGTTCTTC | CASSRERGLRDEQFF
- | TRBJ1-6 | TRBV6-2/TRBV6-3 | - | TGTGCCAGCACCGGCAGCAGGGATTCTTCTTCACCCCTCCACTTT | CASTGSRDSSSPLHF
- | TRBJ1-5 | TRBV3-1 | - | TGTGCCAGCAGCCAAGATAATCAAGAGAATCAGCCCCAGCATTTT | CASSQDNQENQPQHF
TRBD1 | TRBJ2-2 | TRBV30 | - | TGTGCCTGGAGTCTCTTGTATGGGACAGGGGCCGGGGAGCTGTTTTTT | CAWSLLYGTGAGELFF
- | TRBJ1-4 | TRBV15 | - | TGTGCCACCAGCACAGTACGCGGGGGCAGGAATGAAAAACTGTTTTTT | CATSTVRGGRNEKLFF
- | TRBJ1-1 | TRBV15 | - | TGTGCCACCAGCAGAGCAGGTCACACTGAAGCTTTCTTT | CATSRAGHTEAFF
- | TRBJ2-1 | TRBV9 | - | TGTGCCAGCAGCGTAGACGTAGGTGAGCAGTTCTTC | CASSVDVGEQFF
- | TRBJ2-7 | TRBV7-2 | - | TGTGCCAGCAGGCGGACAGACTCCTACGAGCAGTACTTC | CASRRTDSYEQYF